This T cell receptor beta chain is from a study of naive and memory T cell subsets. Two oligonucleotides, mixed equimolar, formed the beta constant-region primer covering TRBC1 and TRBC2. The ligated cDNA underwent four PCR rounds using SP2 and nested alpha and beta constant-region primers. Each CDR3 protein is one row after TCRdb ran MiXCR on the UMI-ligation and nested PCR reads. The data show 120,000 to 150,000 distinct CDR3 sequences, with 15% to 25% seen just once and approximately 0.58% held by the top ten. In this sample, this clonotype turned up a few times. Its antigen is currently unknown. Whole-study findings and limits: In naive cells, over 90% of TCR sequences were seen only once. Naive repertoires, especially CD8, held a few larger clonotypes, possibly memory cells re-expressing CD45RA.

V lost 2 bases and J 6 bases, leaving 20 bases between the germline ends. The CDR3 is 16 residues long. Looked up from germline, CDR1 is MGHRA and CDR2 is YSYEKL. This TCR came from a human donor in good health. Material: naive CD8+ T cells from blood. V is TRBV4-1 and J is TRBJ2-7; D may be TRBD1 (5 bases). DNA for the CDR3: TGCGCCAGCAGCCAAAGGGGCAACTCAAACCTACGCGAGCAGTACTTC. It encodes CASSQRGNSNLREQYF.